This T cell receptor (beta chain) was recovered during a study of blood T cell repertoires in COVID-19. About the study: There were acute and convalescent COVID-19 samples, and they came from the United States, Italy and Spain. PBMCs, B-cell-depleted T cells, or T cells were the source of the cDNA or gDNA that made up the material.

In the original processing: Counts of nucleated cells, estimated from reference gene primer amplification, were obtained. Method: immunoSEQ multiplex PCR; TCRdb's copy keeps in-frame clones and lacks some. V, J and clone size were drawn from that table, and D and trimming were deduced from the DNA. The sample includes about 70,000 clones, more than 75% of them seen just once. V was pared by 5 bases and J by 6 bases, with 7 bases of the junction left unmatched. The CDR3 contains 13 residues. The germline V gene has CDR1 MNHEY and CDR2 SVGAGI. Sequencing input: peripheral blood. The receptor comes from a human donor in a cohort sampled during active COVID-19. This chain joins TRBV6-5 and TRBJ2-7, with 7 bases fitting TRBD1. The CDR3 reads CASSNDRDREQYF. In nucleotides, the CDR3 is TGTGCCAGCAGTAACGACAGGGACCGCGAGCAGTACTTC.